This T cell receptor beta chain was sequenced in a study of a mutant IDH1 vaccine in newly diagnosed glioma. There are 14 residues in the CDR3. The germline V gene encodes CDR1 GTSNPN and CDR2 SVGIG (reference sequence). Trimming took off 0 bases at V and 2 bases at J, with 8 bases between the two ends. Sequencing was performed with immunoSEQ multiplex PCR; in TCRdb, only in-frame clones are kept and a portion is missing. The sample includes some 90,000 clones, over 75% of them seen just once. Documented time point: baseline, week 1 (first vaccination visit). As to treatment: pre-vaccination baseline after standard-of-care therapy.

The receptor's source is a man aged 40-55 years with glioma. Some clones in this sample may be carry-over from other donors' samples. The chain couples TRBV30 to TRBJ1-5; D gene ambiguous. Specimen: PBMCs, collected from a glioma patient treated with radiotherapy, temozolomide or both. CDR3 coding DNA: TGTGCCTGGAGTGTATCGGGTGGCAATCAGCCCCAGCATTTT. This codes for CAWSVSGGNQPQHF. Based on the CDR3 plus reference TRBV30 and TRBJ1-5, the full variable domain is SQTIHQWPATLVQPVGSPLSLECTVEGTSNPNLYWYRQAAGRGLQLLFYSVGIGQISSEVPQNLSASRPQDRQFILSSKKLLLSDSGFYLCAWSVSGGNQPQHFGDGTRLSIL.